Presented here are 4 T cell receptor beta chains from one specimen sequenced in a study of blood T cell repertoires in COVID-19. Sequencing was performed with immunoSEQ multiplex PCR; in TCRdb, only in-frame clones are kept and a portion is missing. Of 80,000 to 95,000 clones in the sample, around 90% are singletons; the top ten hold approximately 7.4%. Sequences were obtained from peripheral blood. All receptors derive from a man between 65 and 85 years old with acute or convalescent COVID-19.

This clone was recorded once. The chain joins TRBV28 to TRBJ2-7, with a weak D call TRBD2 (5 bases). The CDR3 runs to 15 residues. Germline loops: CDR1 MDHEN, CDR2 SYDVKM. V lost 4 bases and J lost 3, with 16 bases in between. The CDR3 sequence is CASSSDGIPGYEQYF. CDR3 DNA: TGTGCCAGCAGTTCGGACGGGATCCCCGGCTACGAGCAGTACTTC.

The chain joins TRBV7-2 to TRBJ1-6; D is possibly TRBD1 (6 bases). Germline CDR1 is SGHTA and CDR2 is FQGNSA. V was clipped by 5 bases and J by 9 bases, with 17 bases between them. The CDR3 runs 15 residues. CDR3 loop: CASSALVGAVSPLHF. The DNA of the CDR3 is TGTGCCAGCAGCGCCCTGGTGGGGGCGGTTTCACCCCTCCACTTT.

The rearrangement links TRBV18 to TRBJ2-1; TRBD2 agrees at 10 bases. CDR3 length equals 15 residues. The J segment lost 4 bases and the V segment lost 4 bases, leaving 4 bases of the junction unmatched. From germline, CDR1 is KGHSH and CDR2 LQKENI. In DNA, the CDR3 is TGTGCCAGCTCACAACTAGCGGGGTCTTACAATGAGCAGTTCTTC. This gives the protein CASSQLAGSYNEQFF.

V is TRBV24-1 and J is TRBJ2-1; 7 nucleotides match TRBD2. V lost 4 bases and J lost 5; bases outside the gene matches: 7. This CDR3 comprises 15 residues. Germline assignment: CDR1 KGHDR and CDR2 SFDVKD. The CDR3 here is CATSDQRLADNEQFF. CDR3 bases: TGTGCCACCAGTGACCAACGACTAGCCGACAATGAGCAGTTCTTC.